Below, 25 T cell receptor beta chains from the same sample are listed, as sequenced in a study of read filtering for tumor transcriptome and immune sequencing. This library used about 360 ng RNA and molecular barcoded adaptors spanning alpha/delta and beta/gamma chains. Via MiXCR, TCRdb re-called the reads, giving one row per CDR3 protein. Seen here are some 120,000 distinct CDR3 sequences, roughly 13% observed once, and the top ten hold about 11%. Sequenced sample: a population of CD138-negative cells sorted from bone marrow. These receptors originate from a donor aged 40 or over with multiple myeloma.

This clonotype was detected ten times or more. The V gene is TRBV3-1, the J gene TRBJ1-1, with TRBD1 matching 8 bases. Germline V gene sequence: CDR1 LGHDT, CDR2 YNNKEL (reference sequence). The CDR3 totals 13 residues. V shed 7 bases, J shed 8 bases, and the junction held 9 bases outside the gene matches. The CDR3 region is CASKQGARLEAFF. CDR3 DNA sequence: TGTGCCAGCAAGCAGGGGGCCCGGCTCGAAGCTTTCTTT.

This clonotype was counted many times. This chain joins TRBV29-1 and TRBJ2-3; D may match TRBD1 or TRBD2 (5 bases each). There are 14 residues in the CDR3. In germline, CDR1 is SQVTM, CDR2 ANQGSEA. Trimming pared 3 bases from V and 2 bases from J, leaving 12 bases between. CDR3 bases: TGCAGCGTTGAGCCAGGGAGTACCACAGATACGCAGTATTTT. Translated: CSVEPGSTTDTQYF.

In its sample, this clonotype was seen many times. The chain couples TRBV12-3 or TRBV12-4 to TRBJ1-1; tentative D call: TRBD1 (5 bases). Between the trimmed V and J ends, which lost 8 bases and 8 bases, there was a span of 15 bases. CDR3 length equals 12 residues. DNA of the CDR3: TGTGCCAGCGTTCTTCAGGGTCCCGAAGCTTTCTTT. Translation: CASVLQGPEAFF.

This clonotype appeared many times. V and J are TRBV20-1 and TRBJ2-1; the D gene is possibly TRBD2 (5 bases). V was shortened by 6 bases and J by 9 bases, with 24 bases between the two germline ends. This CDR3 is 15 amino acids long. CDR1 and CDR2 from the germline V gene are DFQATT and SNEGSKA (reference sequence). CDR3 region: CSAWASSLATAEQFF. The DNA for the CDR3 is TGCAGTGCATGGGCCAGTTCTTTAGCGACGGCTGAGCAGTTCTTC.

The J gene is TRBJ2-1, the V gene TRBV14, with 9 bases lining up with TRBD2. Unmatched junction bases numbered 6, after V lost 1 base and J lost 8 bases. The CDR3 runs 15 residues. Germline V gene sequence: CDR1 SGHDN, CDR2 FVKESK. The CDR3 DNA reads as TGTGCCAGCAGCCAAGGGCTAGCGGGATTCGATGAGCAGTTCTTC. This translates into CASSQGLAGFDEQFF. The whole variable domain, filled in from reference TRBV14 and TRBJ2-1, reads EAGVTQFPSHSVIEKGQTVTLRCDPISGHDNLYWYRRVMGKEIKFLLHFVKESKQDESGMPNNRFLAERTGGTYSTLKVQPAELEDSGVYFCASSQGLAGFDEQFFGPGTRLTVL.

A word on this clonotype: A much larger clonotype is one base distant, so this may be a read error. This sequence joins TRBV19 and TRBJ2-3; 13 bases agree with TRBD2. The junction had 13 bases not matched to a gene; V was cut back by 5 bases and J by 5 bases. The CDR3 extends over 18 amino acids. Per the germline V gene, CDR1 is LNHDA and CDR2 is SQIVND (reference sequence). The CDR3 nucleotides are TGTGCCAGTAGTTCCTATGGACTAGCGGGGGCCGGACAAGATACGCAGTATTTT. It codes for CASSSYGLAGAGQDTQYF.

This clonotype occurred many times. The chain combines TRBV20-1 with TRBJ2-5; D is unclear. Trimming removed 2 bases at V and 1 base at J, with 8 bases between. This CDR3 region has 13 residues. Germline V lookup: CDR1 DFQATT, CDR2 SNEGSKA (reference sequence). Written as DNA, the CDR3 is TGCAGTGCTAGATACCGCGCCCAAGAGACCCAGTACTTC. It encodes CSARYRAQETQYF.

This clonotype has at least ten counts. V gene TRBV9 combines with J gene TRBJ2-2, with a weak D call TRBD1 (6 bases). The CDR3 spans 16 residues. V lost 4 bases and J lost 1, with 14 bases in between. Germline V gives CDR1 SGDLS, CDR2 YYNGEE. CDR3 protein: CASSLGGQLNTGELFF. In DNA, the CDR3 is TGTGCCAGCAGCCTTGGCGGACAGTTGAACACCGGGGAGCTGTTTTTT.

This clonotype has a count of ten or more. The chain is built from TRBV7-6 and TRBJ2-1; 12 bases align to TRBD2. The CDR3 is made up of 17 amino acids. The trim removed 6 bases at V and 0 bases at J, leaving 6 bases unmatched. The germline gives CDR1 SGHVS, CDR2 FNYEAQ. The CDR3 DNA sequence: TGTGCCAGCAGACCTACTAGCGGGGGGAGCTCCTACAATGAGCAGTTCTTC. It is translated as CASRPTSGGSSYNEQFF.

Many counts were recorded for this clonotype. The chain carries TRBV29-1 and TRBJ2-3; possible D gene TRBD1, 6 bases. V was shortened by 4 bases and J by 1 base, with 12 bases between the two germline ends. CDR3 length: 14 amino acids. Germline V lookup: CDR1 SQVTM, CDR2 ANQGSEA. CDR3 DNA: TGCAGCGTTGGCACAGGGACGCGCACAGATACGCAGTATTTT. Protein product: CSVGTGTRTDTQYF.

Regarding this clonotype: A much larger clone lies a single base off, so this may be a read error. The chain couples TRBV20-1 to TRBJ1-2, with 8 bases lining up with TRBD1. Germline trimming cut 0 bases from V and 8 bases from J; bases unmatched to any gene: 11. Per germline, CDR1 DFQATT and CDR2 SNEGSKA (reference sequence). The CDR3 length is 15 residues. CDR3 sequence (DNA): TGCAGTGCTAGAGAACCGGACAGGGTGTATTACGGCTACACCTTC. This sequence encodes CSAREPDRVYYGYTF.

This clonotype was detected many times. The chain joins TRBV5-1 to TRBJ2-1, with 7 bases identical to TRBD1. The V gene's germline CDR1 is SGHRS and CDR2 YFSETQ. The CDR3 runs 15 residues. V gave up 0 bases and J gave up 5 bases; unmatched junction bases: 5. The CDR3 reads CASSLGQGHDNEQFF. The CDR3 bases are TGCGCCAGCAGCTTGGGACAGGGCCACGACAATGAGCAGTTCTTC. Full variable domain (rest looked up from reference TRBV5-1 and TRBJ2-1): KAGVTQTPRYLIKTRGQQVTLSCSPISGHRSVSWYQQTPGQGLQFLFEYFSETQRNKGNFPGRFSGRQFSNSRSEMNVSTLELGDSALYLCASSLGQGHDNEQFFGPGTRLTVL.

Notes on this clonotype: A much larger clonotype is one base distant, so this may be a read error. The rearrangement links TRBV10-3 to TRBJ2-7, with D uncertain. The CDR3 sequence is 16 residues long. Trimming cost V 0 bases and J 0 bases, with 12 bases left between them. Germline lookup yields CDR1 ENHRY and CDR2 SYGVKD. This CDR3 reads CAISESPEQSSYEQYF. CDR3 DNA sequence: TGTGCCATCAGTGAGTCGCCGGAACAGAGCTCCTACGAGCAGTACTTC.

This clonotype was detected only a few times. This chain joins TRBV29-1 and TRBJ2-2; 9 bases match TRBD2. V lost 5 bases and J lost 6; bases outside the gene matches: 16. The CDR3 has 17 amino acids. Germline CDR1 reads SQVTM; CDR2 reads ANQGSEA. CDR3 DNA: TGCAGCGTTTCGGTCGGGACTAGCAGGATTCTGGCCGGGGAGCTGTTTTTT. Translating it yields CSVSVGTSRILAGELFF.

Concerning this clonotype itself: One base away lies a much larger clone, so this may be a sequencing read error. V gene TRBV28 combines with J gene TRBJ2-7; 7 bases agree with TRBD1. This CDR3 comprises 12 residues. Trimming at V came to 9 bases and at J to 2 bases, leaving 4 bases not matched to a gene. CDR1 is MDHEN, CDR2 SYDVKM, per germline. The DNA for the CDR3 is TGTGCCAGTATGACAGGGCCCTACGAGCAGTACTTC. This gives the protein CASMTGPYEQYF.

The sample holds many counts of this clonotype. The gene calls are TRBV6-5 and TRBJ2-1, with unresolved D. CDR3 size: 15 residues. Germline V gene lookup returns CDR1 MNHEY and CDR2 SVGAGI. V was shortened by 0 bases and J by 7 bases, with 13 bases between the two germline ends. For the CDR3, the DNA is TGTGCCAGCAGTTACTCTGGGTTAGGTAGAAATGAGCAGTTCTTC. Translation: CASSYSGLGRNEQFF.

This clonotype was recorded at least ten times. The chain is built from TRBV29-1 and TRBJ2-3; 8 bases are a match to TRBD2. Germline V lookup: CDR1 SQVTM, CDR2 ANQGSEA. J lost 2 bases, V lost 7 bases, and 8 bases had no gene match. The length of the CDR3 is 14 residues. Here the CDR3 reads CSGSLAAPTDTQYF. In DNA form, the CDR3 reads TGCAGCGGGTCACTAGCGGCCCCCACAGATACGCAGTATTTT.

The chain combines TRBV10-3 with TRBJ2-2; the match to TRBD2 covers 13 bases. V lost 0 bases and J lost 6; bases outside the gene matches: 1. Germline V gene sequence: CDR1 ENHRY, CDR2 SYGVKD. CDR3 length: 16 amino acids. CDR3 amino acids: CAISESGLAGAGELFF. The DNA of the CDR3 is TGTGCCATCAGTGAGTCCGGACTAGCGGGAGCCGGGGAGCTGTTTTTT.

This clonotype showed up many times. The chain uses TRBV5-5 and TRBJ2-2; the D is unclear. Germline-derived CDR1 and CDR2 are SGHKS and YYEKEE (reference sequence). The CDR3 extends over 15 amino acids. Trimming shortened V by 4 bases and J by 3 bases, and 13 bases separated the two germline ends. Written as DNA, the CDR3 is TGTGCCAGCAGCCCCCTTACGGCGTACACCGGGGAGCTGTTTTTT. This sequence encodes CASSPLTAYTGELFF.

The sample holds many counts of this clonotype. The chain uses TRBV7-9 and TRBJ2-7; TRBD2 aligns across 7 bases. The CDR3 sequence is 12 residues long. V lost 5 bases, J lost 9 bases, and 7 bases stayed unmatched. Per the germline V gene, CDR1 is SEHNR and CDR2 is FQNEAQ (reference sequence). The DNA for the CDR3 is TGTGCCAGCAGCCCGGGGGGTGCGGTGCAGTACTTC. This encodes CASSPGGAVQYF. Full variable domain (missing parts from reference TRBV7-9 and TRBJ2-7): DTGVSQNPRHKITKRGQNVTFRCDPISEHNRLYWYRQTLGQGPEFLTYFQNEAQLEKSRLLSDRFSAERPKGSFSTLEIQRTEQGDSAMYLCASSPGGAVQYFGPGTRLTVT.

The chain employs TRBV2 and TRBJ2-3; D is tentatively TRBD1 or TRBD2 (5 bases each). There are 16 residues in the CDR3. V lost 8 bases and J lost 2, with 20 bases in between. Per germline, CDR1 SNHLY and CDR2 FYNNEI. The CDR3 loop is CASGETGTSNTDTQYF. In nucleotides, the CDR3 is TGTGCCAGCGGGGAAACCGGGACCTCAAACACAGATACGCAGTATTTT. Full variable domain (remainder filled in from reference TRBV2 and TRBJ2-3): EPEVTQTPSHQVTQMGQEVILRCVPISNHLYFYWYRQILGQKVEFLVSFYNNEISEKSEIFDDQFSVERPDGSNFTLKIRSTKLEDSAMYFCASGETGTSNTDTQYFGPGTRLTVL.

This clonotype was observed many times. V and J are TRBV5-1 and TRBJ1-1; unclear D gene. There are 13 residues in the CDR3. Germline CDR1 and CDR2: SGHRS and YFSETQ. Trimming left V 0 bases short and J 4 bases short, with 7 bases between. This chain's CDR3 is CASSLGRGTEAFF. CDR3 in DNA: TGCGCCAGCAGCTTGGGACGAGGCACTGAAGCTTTCTTT.

This clonotype was detected many times. The V call is TRBV7-2, the J call TRBJ2-1, with D tentatively TRBD2 (5 bases). There are 15 residues in the CDR3. The germline V gene encodes CDR1 SGHTA and CDR2 FQGNSA. The V end was cut by 5 bases, the J end by 6 bases, with 17 bases between. Here the CDR3 DNA reads TGTGCCAGCAGCGTAGACTACAAACCTACCAATGAGCAGTTCTTC. Amino acid sequence: CASSVDYKPTNEQFF.

This clonotype was seen only a few times. The rearrangement links TRBV3-1 to TRBJ2-7, with 10 bases aligning to TRBD1. Per the germline V gene, CDR1 is LGHDT and CDR2 is YNNKEL (reference sequence). Germline trimming cut 2 bases from V and 2 bases from J; bases unmatched to any gene: 3. There are 15 residues in the CDR3. CDR3 residues: CASSQKDRGTYEQYF. The CDR3 DNA reads TGTGCCAGCAGCCAAAAGGACAGGGGGACCTACGAGCAGTACTTC.

This clonotype is a singleton in its sample. The junction and the germline gene differ at one end; a read error may be behind it. The V and J genes are TRBV7-9 and TRBJ1-1; D may be TRBD1 (6 bases). The CDR3 consists of 15 residues. CDR1 and CDR2 (germline): SEHNR, FQNEAQ (reference sequence). The CDR3 region is CASSSATGRNSEAFF. For the CDR3, the DNA is TGTGCCAGCAGCTCGGCGACAGGCAGGAACTCTGAAGCTTTCTTT.